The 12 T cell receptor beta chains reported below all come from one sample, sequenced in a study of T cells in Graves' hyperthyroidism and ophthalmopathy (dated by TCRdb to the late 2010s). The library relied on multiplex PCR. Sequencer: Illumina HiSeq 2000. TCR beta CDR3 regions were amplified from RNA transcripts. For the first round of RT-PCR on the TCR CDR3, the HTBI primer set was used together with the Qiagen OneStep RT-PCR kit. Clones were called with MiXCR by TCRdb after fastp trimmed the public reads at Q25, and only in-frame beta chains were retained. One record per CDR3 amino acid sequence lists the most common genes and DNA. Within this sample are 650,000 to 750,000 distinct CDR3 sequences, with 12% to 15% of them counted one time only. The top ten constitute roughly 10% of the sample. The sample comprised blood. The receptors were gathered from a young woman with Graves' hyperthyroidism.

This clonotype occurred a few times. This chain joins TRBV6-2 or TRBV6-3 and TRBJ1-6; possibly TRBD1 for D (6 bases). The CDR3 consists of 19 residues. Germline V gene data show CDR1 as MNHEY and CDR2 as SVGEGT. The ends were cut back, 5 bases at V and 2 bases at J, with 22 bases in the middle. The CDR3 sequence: CASSAPPGDPLAYNSPLHF. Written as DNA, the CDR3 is TGTGCCAGCAGTGCCCCCCCAGGGGATCCCCTTGCCTATAATTCACCCCTCCACTTT.

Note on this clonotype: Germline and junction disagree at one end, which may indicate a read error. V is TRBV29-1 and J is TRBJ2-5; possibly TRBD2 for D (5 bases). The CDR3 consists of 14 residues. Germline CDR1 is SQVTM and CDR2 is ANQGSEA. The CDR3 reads CSVAMTNLQDTQYF. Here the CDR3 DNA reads TGCAGCGTTGCGATGACTAACTTGCAAGATACCCAGTACTTC. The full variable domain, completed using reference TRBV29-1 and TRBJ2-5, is SAVISQKPSRDICQRGTSLTIQCQVDSQVTMMFWYRQQPGQSLTLIATANQGSEATYESGFVIDKFPISRPNLTFSTLTVSNMSPEDSSIYLCSVAMTNLQDTQYFGPGTRLLVL.

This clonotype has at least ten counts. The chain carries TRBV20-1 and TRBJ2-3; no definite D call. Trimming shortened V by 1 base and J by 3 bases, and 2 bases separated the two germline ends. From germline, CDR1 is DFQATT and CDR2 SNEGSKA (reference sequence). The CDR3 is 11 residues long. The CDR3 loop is CSARVTDTQYF. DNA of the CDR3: TGCAGTGCTAGAGTGACAGATACGCAGTATTTT.

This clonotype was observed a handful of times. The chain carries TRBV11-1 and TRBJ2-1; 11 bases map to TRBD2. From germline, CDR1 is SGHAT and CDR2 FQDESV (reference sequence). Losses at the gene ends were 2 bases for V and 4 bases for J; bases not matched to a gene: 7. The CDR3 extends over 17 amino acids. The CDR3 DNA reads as TGTGCCAGCAGCTTAAGCGCTAGCGGGAGGACATACAATGAGCAGTTCTTC. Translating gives CASSLSASGRTYNEQFF.

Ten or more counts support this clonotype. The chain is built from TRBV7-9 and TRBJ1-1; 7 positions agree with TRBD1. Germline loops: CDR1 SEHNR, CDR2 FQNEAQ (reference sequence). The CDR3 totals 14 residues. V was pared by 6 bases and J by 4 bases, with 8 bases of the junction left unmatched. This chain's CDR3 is CASSSTGRSTEAFF. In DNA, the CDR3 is TGTGCCAGCAGTTCGACAGGGAGAAGCACTGAAGCTTTCTTT. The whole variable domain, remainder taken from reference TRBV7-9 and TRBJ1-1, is DTGVSQNPRHKITKRGQNVTFRCDPISEHNRLYWYRQTLGQGPEFLTYFQNEAQLEKSRLLSDRFSAERPKGSFSTLEIQRTEQGDSAMYLCASSSTGRSTEAFFGQGTRLTVV.

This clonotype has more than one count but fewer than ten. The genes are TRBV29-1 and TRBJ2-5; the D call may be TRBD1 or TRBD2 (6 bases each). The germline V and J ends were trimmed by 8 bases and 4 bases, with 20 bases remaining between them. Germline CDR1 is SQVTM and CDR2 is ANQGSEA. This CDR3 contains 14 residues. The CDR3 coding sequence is TGCAGCACCGCTTTCGGGGGCGGCGGAGAGACCCAGTACTTC. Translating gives CSTAFGGGGETQYF.

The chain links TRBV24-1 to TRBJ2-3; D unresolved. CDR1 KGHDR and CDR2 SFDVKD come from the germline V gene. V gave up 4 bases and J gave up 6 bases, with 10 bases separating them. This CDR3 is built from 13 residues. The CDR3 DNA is TGTGCCACCAGTGAGCCCCCTTGGGATACGCAGTATTTT. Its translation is CATSEPPWDTQYF.

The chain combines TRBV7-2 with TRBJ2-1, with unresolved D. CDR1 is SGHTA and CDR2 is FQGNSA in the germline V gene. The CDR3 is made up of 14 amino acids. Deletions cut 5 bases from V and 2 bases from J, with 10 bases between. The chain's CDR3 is CASSTLLTYNEQFF. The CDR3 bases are TGTGCCAGCAGCACCCTTCTGACCTACAATGAGCAGTTCTTC.

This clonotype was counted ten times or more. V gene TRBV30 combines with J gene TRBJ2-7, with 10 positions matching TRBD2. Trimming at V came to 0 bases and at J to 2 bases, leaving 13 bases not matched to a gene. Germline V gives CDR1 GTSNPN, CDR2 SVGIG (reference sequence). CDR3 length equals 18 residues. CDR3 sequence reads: CAWSVVSGRRFGAYEQYF. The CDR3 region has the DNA TGTGCCTGGAGTGTAGTTAGCGGGAGGAGGTTCGGCGCCTACGAGCAGTACTTC.

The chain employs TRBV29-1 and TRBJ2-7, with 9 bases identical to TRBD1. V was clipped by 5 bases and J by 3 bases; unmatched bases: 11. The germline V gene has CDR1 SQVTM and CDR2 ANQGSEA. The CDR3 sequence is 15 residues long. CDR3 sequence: CSVTPTGTGHYEQYF. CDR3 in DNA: TGCAGCGTTACTCCAACGGGGACAGGGCACTACGAGCAGTACTTC.

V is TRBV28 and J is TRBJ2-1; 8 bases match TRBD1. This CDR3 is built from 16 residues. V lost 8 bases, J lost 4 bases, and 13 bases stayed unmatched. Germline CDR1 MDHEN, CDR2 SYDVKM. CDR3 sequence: CASPPARTGNYNEQFF. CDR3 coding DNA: TGTGCCAGCCCCCCTGCCCGGACAGGGAATTACAATGAGCAGTTCTTC.

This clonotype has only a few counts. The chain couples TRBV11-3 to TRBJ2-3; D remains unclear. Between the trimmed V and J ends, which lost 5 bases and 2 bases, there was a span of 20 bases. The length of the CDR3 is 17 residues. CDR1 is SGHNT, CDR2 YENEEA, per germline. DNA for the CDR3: TGTGCCAGCAGCACAAGCTATGGGCCCCGCTCCACAGATACGCAGTATTTT. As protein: CASSTSYGPRSTDTQYF.